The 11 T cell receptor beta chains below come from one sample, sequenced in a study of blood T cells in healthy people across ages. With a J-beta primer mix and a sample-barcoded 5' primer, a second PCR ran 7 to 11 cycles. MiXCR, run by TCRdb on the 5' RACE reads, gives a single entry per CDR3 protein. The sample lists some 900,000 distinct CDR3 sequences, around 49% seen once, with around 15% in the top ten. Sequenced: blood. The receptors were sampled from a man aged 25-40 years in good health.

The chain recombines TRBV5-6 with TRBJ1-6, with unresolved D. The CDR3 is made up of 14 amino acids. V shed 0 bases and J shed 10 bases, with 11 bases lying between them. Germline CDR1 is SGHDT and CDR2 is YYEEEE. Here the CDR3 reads CASSLALGNSPLHF. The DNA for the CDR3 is TGTGCCAGCAGCTTGGCCTTGGGGAACTCACCCCTCCACTTT.

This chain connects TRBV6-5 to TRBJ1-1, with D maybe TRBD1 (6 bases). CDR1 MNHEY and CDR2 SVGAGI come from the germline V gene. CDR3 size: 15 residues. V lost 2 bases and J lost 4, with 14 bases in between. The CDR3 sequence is CASSYGLGGGTEAFF. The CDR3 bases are TGTGCCAGCAGTTACGGGCTAGGAGGGGGCACTGAAGCTTTCTTT.

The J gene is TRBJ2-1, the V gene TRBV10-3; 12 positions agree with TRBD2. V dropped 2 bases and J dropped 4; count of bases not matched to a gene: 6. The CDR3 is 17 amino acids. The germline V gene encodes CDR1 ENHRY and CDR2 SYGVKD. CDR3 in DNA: TGTGCCATCAGTGAGGAGGCTAGCGGGAGGGTTTACAATGAGCAGTTCTTC. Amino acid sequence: CAISEEASGRVYNEQFF.

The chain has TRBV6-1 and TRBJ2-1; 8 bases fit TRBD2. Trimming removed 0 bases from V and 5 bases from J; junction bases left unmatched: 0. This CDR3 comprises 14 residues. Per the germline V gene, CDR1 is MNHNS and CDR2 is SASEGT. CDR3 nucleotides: TGTGCCAGCAGTGAAGCCGGGGGGGACAATGAGCAGTTCTTC. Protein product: CASSEAGGDNEQFF.

The CDR3 DNA sequence: TGTGCCAGCAGTTCGCCGGGACAGGAGAGGTACGAGCAGTACTTC. Translation gives CASSSPGQERYEQYF. The chain uses TRBV6-6 and TRBJ2-7, with 8 positions matching TRBD1. Germline V gives CDR1 MNHNY, CDR2 SVGAGI (reference sequence). V trimming: 4 bases; J trimming: 4 bases; junction bases outside the gene matches: 9. CDR3 size: 15 residues.

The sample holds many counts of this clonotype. The DNA for the CDR3 is TGTGCCAGCGGGGGGCAGACCACAGATACGCAGTATTTT. It is translated as CASGGQTTDTQYF. This chain joins TRBV12-3 or TRBV12-4 and TRBJ2-3, with D perhaps given as TRBD1 or TRBD2 (6 bases each). Trimming removed 8 bases at V and 2 bases at J, with 11 bases between. The CDR3 is 13 residues long.

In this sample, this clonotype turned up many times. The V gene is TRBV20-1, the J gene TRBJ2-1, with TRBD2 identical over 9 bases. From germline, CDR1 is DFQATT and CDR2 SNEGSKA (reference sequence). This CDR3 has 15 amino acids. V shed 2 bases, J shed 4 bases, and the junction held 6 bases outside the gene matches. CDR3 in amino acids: CSARIAGAEYNEQFF. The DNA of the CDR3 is TGCAGTGCTAGAATAGCGGGGGCCGAGTACAATGAGCAGTTCTTC.

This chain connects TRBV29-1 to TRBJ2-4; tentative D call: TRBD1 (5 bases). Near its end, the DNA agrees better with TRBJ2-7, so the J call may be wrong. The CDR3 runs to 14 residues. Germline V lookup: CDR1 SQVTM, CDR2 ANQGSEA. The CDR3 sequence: CSVESPAGQGEQYF. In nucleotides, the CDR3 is TGCAGCGTTGAATCCCCGGCAGGCCAGGGCGAGCAGTACTTC.

The CDR3 is CATSDTGGRTHNEQFF. CDR3 DNA sequence: TGTGCCACCAGTGATACGGGGGGCCGCACCCACAATGAGCAGTTCTTC. The gene calls are TRBV24-1 and TRBJ2-1, with TRBD2 as a possible D gene (7 bases). CDR3 length: 16 amino acids. Trimming took 3 bases from V and 5 from J, leaving 16 bases between them. Germline V gene sequence: CDR1 KGHDR, CDR2 SFDVKD.

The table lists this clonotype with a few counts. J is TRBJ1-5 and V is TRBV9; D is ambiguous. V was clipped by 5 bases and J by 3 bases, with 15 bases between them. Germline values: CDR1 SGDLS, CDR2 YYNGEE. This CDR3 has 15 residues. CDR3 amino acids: CASSRSPGDNQPQHF. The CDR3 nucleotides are TGTGCCAGCAGTCGGTCCCCAGGCGACAATCAGCCCCAGCATTTT.

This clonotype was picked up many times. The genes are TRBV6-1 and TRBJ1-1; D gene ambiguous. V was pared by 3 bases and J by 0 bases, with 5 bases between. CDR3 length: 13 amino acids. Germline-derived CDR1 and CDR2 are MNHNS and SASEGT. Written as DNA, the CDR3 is TGTGCCAGCAGTGACCACATGAACACTGAAGCTTTCTTT. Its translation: CASSDHMNTEAFF.